This entry is about one T cell receptor beta chain. Antigen unknown. CDR1 is LGHNA, CDR2 YNFKEQ, per germline. The length of the CDR3 is 18 residues. V lost 0 bases and J 0 bases, leaving 12 bases between the germline ends. This entry belongs to a study of OX40 agonist ivuxolimab in advanced cancers. Study conclusions and caveats: CD8+ T cells (on average) carried more expanded clones than CD4+ T cells. Low normalized T-cell clonal expansion also characterized some of the nonresponders.

The data were produced by immunoSEQ multiplex PCR, yet TCRdb's version contains in-frame clones alone and is incomplete. This sample has about 66,000 clones; roughly 89% occur once, and the top ten carry around 8.2%. Blood got drawn at baseline, again on cycle 4 day 1, and then on cycle 7 day 1. The clonotype was recovered from an adult with an advanced solid tumor such as melanoma, head and neck, liver or kidney cancer. This sample comprised CD4+ or CD8+ T cells sorted from blood, obtained in a trial of the OX40 agonist ivuxolimab. The chain recombines TRBV4-2 with TRBJ1-6; no definite D call. This CDR3 reads CASSQEKGPSSYNSPLHF. CDR3 DNA: TGTGCCAGCAGCCAAGAAAAAGGGCCCAGCTCCTATAATTCACCCCTCCACTTT.